One sample yielded the 16 T cell receptor beta chains listed below, sequenced in a study of neurological immune-mediated disorders. From the 5' RACE reads, TCRdb called clonotypes with MiXCR, one entry per CDR3 protein. The sample holds some 29,000 distinct CDR3 sequences, 5% to 7.5% seen once. The sequenced sample consisted of PBMCs. These receptors were taken from a woman aged 50 to 60 in good health.

In its sample, this clonotype was seen many times. The V call is TRBV29-1, the J call TRBJ2-4, with D perhaps TRBD1 (6 bases). Germline values: CDR1 SQVTM, CDR2 ANQGSEA. The V and J ends lost 2 bases and 9 bases respectively, with 17 bases between them. This CDR3 is 14 amino acids long. CDR3 sequence: CSVETGTIRGIQYF. In DNA form, the CDR3 reads TGCAGCGTTGAAACAGGGACAATCCGGGGCATTCAGTACTTC. Together with reference TRBV29-1 and TRBJ2-4, the CDR3 gives the full variable domain: SAVISQKPSRDICQRGTSLTIQCQVDSQVTMMFWYRQQPGQSLTLIATANQGSEATYESGFVIDKFPISRPNLTFSTLTVSNMSPEDSSIYLCSVETGTIRGIQYFGAGTRLSVL.

This clonotype was seen many times. J is TRBJ2-3 and V is TRBV20-1, with 8 positions matching TRBD2. J lost 6 bases, V lost 8 bases, and 13 bases had no gene match. Germline V gene sequence: CDR1 DFQATT, CDR2 SNEGSKA (reference sequence). There are 14 residues in the CDR3. The CDR3 DNA is TGCAGTCTCAGGGGCGGGGGGCCGTACGATACGCAGTATTTT. This encodes CSLRGGGPYDTQYF.

This clonotype was found many times. The chain is built from TRBV4-1 and TRBJ1-3; D remains ambiguous. Germline V gene data show CDR1 as MGHRA and CDR2 as YSYEKL. Deletions cut 6 bases from V and 0 bases from J, with 9 bases between. The CDR3 is 14 residues long. The CDR3 is CASRAGGSGNTIYF. The CDR3 DNA reads TGCGCCAGCAGGGCGGGCGGCTCTGGAAACACCATATATTTT.

This clonotype appeared many times. This chain links TRBV27 with TRBJ1-4; no definite D call. Germline V gene data show CDR1 as MNHEY and CDR2 as SMNVEV (reference sequence). The CDR3 extends over 14 amino acids. The V gene lost 8 bases and the J gene lost 0 bases, with 10 bases spanning the gap. CDR3 in amino acids: CASAGTATNEKLFF. The CDR3 nucleotides read TGTGCCAGCGCGGGTACAGCAACTAATGAAAAACTGTTTTTT.

The sample holds many counts of this clonotype. This chain uses TRBV6-6 with TRBJ1-4; D is undetermined. The CDR3 extends over 15 amino acids. The germline V gene has CDR1 MNHNY and CDR2 SVGAGI (reference sequence). V lost 0 bases to trimming and J lost 2 bases, with 7 bases between them. The CDR3 reads CASSYSAVTNEKLFF. CDR3 nucleotide sequence: TGTGCCAGCAGTTACTCGGCTGTGACTAATGAAAAACTGTTTTTT.

This clonotype has ten or more counts. The V and J genes are TRBV28 and TRBJ1-2; 10 nucleotides line up with TRBD1. Germline values: CDR1 MDHEN, CDR2 SYDVKM. The CDR3 is 15 amino acids. After removal of 8 bases from V and 8 bases from J, the junction contained 14 bases not matched to a gene. The CDR3 DNA reads as TGTGCCAGCTCCCCACCCCGACAGGGGGCGGGGGGCTACACCTTC. This gives the protein CASSPPRQGAGGYTF.

This clonotype came up many times. The rearrangement links TRBV12-3 or TRBV12-4 to TRBJ2-7; tentatively, D is TRBD1 or TRBD2 (5 bases each). This CDR3 has 15 residues. V was cut by 7 bases and J by 2 bases, with 18 bases left in between. CDR3 coding DNA: TGTGCCAGCACCCCGGGCTACCGAGGGGCCTACGAGCAGTACTTC. Residues: CASTPGYRGAYEQYF.

This clonotype appeared many times. This sequence joins TRBV20-1 and TRBJ2-5, with a weak D call TRBD1 (6 bases). The CDR3 runs 14 residues. Trimming shortened V by 5 bases and J by 2 bases, and 15 bases separated the two germline ends. Germline CDR1 DFQATT, CDR2 SNEGSKA (reference sequence). The CDR3 spells CSASGDLSQETQYF. CDR3 sequence (DNA): TGCAGTGCTTCAGGGGACCTATCACAAGAGACCCAGTACTTC.

At least ten counts were recorded for this clonotype. This rearrangement joins TRBV20-1 to TRBJ2-2; maybe TRBD2 (5 bases). CDR3 length: 14 amino acids. Trimming stripped 0 bases from V and 5 bases from J, with 10 bases between. Germline CDR1 and CDR2: DFQATT and SNEGSKA (reference sequence). The CDR3 bases are TGCAGTGCTAGAGATGGAGGTTCAACCGGGGAGCTGTTTTTT. It encodes CSARDGGSTGELFF.

Many counts were recorded for this clonotype. V usage is TRBV20-1 and J usage is TRBJ2-1; D uncertain. The CDR3 is made up of 14 amino acids. Trimming shortened V by 5 bases and J by 7 bases, and 18 bases separated the two germline ends. Per the germline V gene, CDR1 is DFQATT and CDR2 is SNEGSKA (reference sequence). CDR3 in DNA: TGCAGTGCTGGGGTGTCTCTGGGGTTTAATGAGCAGTTCTTC. Its translation is CSAGVSLGFNEQFF.

In this sample, this clonotype turned up a few times. The V gene is TRBV2, the J gene TRBJ1-5, with a weak D call TRBD1 (5 bases). The CDR3 covers 15 residues. CDR1 and CDR2 from the germline V gene are SNHLY and FYNNEI. V dropped 4 bases and J dropped 1 base, with 11 bases sitting between them. The CDR3 protein is CASSVGVASNQPQHF. The CDR3 nucleotides are TGTGCCAGCAGTGTGGGGGTTGCGAGCAATCAGCCCCAGCATTTT.

At least ten counts were recorded for this clonotype. The chain joins TRBV5-1 to TRBJ2-2; maybe TRBD2 (5 bases). Germline-derived CDR1 and CDR2 are SGHRS and YFSETQ. The V gene lost 1 base and the J gene lost 4 bases, with 14 bases spanning the gap. This CDR3 spans 16 amino acids. This CDR3 reads CASSLSEGRGTGELFF. The CDR3 bases are TGCGCCAGCAGCTTGAGTGAGGGCCGGGGCACCGGGGAGCTGTTTTTT.

This clonotype was observed at least ten times. The genes are TRBV20-1 and TRBJ2-5, with 10 bases fitting TRBD1. Germline V gene sequence: CDR1 DFQATT, CDR2 SNEGSKA (reference sequence). V gave up 6 bases and J gave up 10 bases; unmatched junction bases: 11. This CDR3 region has 13 residues. In DNA, the CDR3 is TGCAGTGCCCTGGGACAGGGGTTGAGGGGCCAGTACTTC. It encodes CSALGQGLRGQYF.

This clonotype has ten or more counts. The V and J genes are TRBV7-9 and TRBJ2-6; D could derive from TRBD1 or TRBD2 (6 bases each). The CDR3 consists of 17 residues. V was clipped by 4 bases and J by 0 bases, with 13 bases between them. Germline V gene lookup returns CDR1 SEHNR and CDR2 FQNEAQ (reference sequence). CDR3 region: CASSSRGLSSGANVLTF. CDR3 in DNA: TGTGCCAGCAGCTCCAGGGGACTCAGCTCTGGGGCCAACGTCCTGACTTTC.

This clonotype has at least ten counts. The V call is TRBV28, the J call TRBJ2-5, with 8 bases matching TRBD2. The trim removed 2 bases at V and 4 bases at J, leaving 9 bases unmatched. This CDR3 has 16 amino acids. Germline V gene lookup returns CDR1 MDHEN and CDR2 SYDVKM. CDR3 DNA sequence: TGTGCCAGCAGTTTAGGTGATGGCCGGGGGGGAGAGACCCAGTACTTC. The encoded protein is CASSLGDGRGGETQYF.

This clonotype was observed many times. The CDR3 spells CSASGSQGTTKPDTQYF. The CDR3, as DNA: TGCAGTGCTAGCGGGTCGCAGGGGACCACAAAGCCAGATACGCAGTATTTT. The gene calls are TRBV20-1 and TRBJ2-3, with D perhaps matching TRBD1 (6 bases). This CDR3 region has 17 residues. Between the trimmed V and J ends, which lost 3 bases and 4 bases, there was a span of 23 bases. Germline CDR1 is DFQATT and CDR2 is SNEGSKA (reference sequence).